This T cell receptor beta chain originates from a study of blood T cell repertoires in COVID-19. Germline V gene data show CDR1 as SGHTA and CDR2 as FQGNSA. V trimming: 3 bases; J trimming: 7 bases; junction bases outside the gene matches: 5. This CDR3 comprises 14 residues. Here immunoSEQ multiplex PCR was the method, and the copy in TCRdb shows in-frame clones only, minus some. The sample yields under 200,000 clones, approximately 87% seen once. The clonotype originates from an older woman with acute or convalescent COVID-19. The J gene is TRBJ1-1, the V gene TRBV7-2, with TRBD1 matching 10 bases. The material sequenced was peripheral blood. DNA for the CDR3: TGTGCCAGCAGCTTTGACAGGGGGCATGGTGAAGCTTTCTTT. Protein product: CASSFDRGHGEAFF.